This T cell receptor beta chain came from a study of control samples from healthy donors and cancer patients. V was clipped by 7 bases and J by 6 bases, with 13 bases between them. The germline gives CDR1 SNHLY, CDR2 FYNNEI. This CDR3 has 13 residues. Sequenced by immunoSEQ multiplex PCR; TCRdb stores in-frame clones only, minus some. The table includes fewer than 100,000 clones, approximately 91% detected once. This chain uses TRBV2 with TRBJ1-5; no reliable D call. The TCR sequence derives from a woman in her 50s in good health. Sequencing was done on a sample of blood. DNA of the CDR3: TGTGCCAGCAAGACTGGGGTGCTTCAGCCCCAGCATTTT. Translated, it gives CASKTGVLQPQHF.